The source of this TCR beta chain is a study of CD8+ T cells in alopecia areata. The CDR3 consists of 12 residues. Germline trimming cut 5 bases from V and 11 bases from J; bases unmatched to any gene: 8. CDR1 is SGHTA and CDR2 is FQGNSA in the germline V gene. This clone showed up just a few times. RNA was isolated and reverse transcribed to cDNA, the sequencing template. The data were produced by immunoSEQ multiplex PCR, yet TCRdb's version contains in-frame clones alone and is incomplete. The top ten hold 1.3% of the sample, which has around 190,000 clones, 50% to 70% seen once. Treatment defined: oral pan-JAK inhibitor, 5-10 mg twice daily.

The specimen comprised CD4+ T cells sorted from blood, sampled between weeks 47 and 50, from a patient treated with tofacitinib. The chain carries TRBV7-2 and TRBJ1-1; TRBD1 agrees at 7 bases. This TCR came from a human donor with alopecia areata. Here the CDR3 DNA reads TGTGCCAGCAGCCTAAGACAGGGAGGGGCTTTCTTT. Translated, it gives CASSLRQGGAFF.